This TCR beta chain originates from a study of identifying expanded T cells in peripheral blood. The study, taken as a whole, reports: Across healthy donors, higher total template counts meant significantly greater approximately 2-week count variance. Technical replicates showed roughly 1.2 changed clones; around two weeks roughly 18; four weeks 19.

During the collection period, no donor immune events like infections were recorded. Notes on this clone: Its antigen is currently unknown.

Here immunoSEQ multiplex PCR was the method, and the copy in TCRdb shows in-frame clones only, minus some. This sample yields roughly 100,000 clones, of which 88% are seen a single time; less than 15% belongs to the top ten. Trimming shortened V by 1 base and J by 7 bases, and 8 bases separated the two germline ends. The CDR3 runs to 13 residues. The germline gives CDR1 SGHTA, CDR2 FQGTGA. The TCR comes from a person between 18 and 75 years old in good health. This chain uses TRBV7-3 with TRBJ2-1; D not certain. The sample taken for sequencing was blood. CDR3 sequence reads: CASSLNSRNEQFF. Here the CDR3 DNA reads TGTGCCAGCAGCTTAAACTCGCGTAATGAGCAGTTCTTC. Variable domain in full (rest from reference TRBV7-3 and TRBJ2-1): GAGVSQTPSNKVTEKGKYVELRCDPISGHTALYWYRQSLGQGPEFLIYFQGTGAADDSGLPNDRFFAVRPEGSVSTLKIQRTERGDSAVYLCASSLNSRNEQFFGPGTRLTVL.